These T cell receptor beta chains were read from a single sample in a study of OX40 agonist ivuxolimab in advanced cancers. Only in-frame clones appear in the TCRdb table, and some are missing; sequencing was by immunoSEQ multiplex PCR. The sample consists of approximately 19,000 clones, 80% to 90% of them appearing once. This sample comprised CD4+ or CD8+ T cells sorted from blood, obtained in a trial of the OX40 agonist ivuxolimab. All receptors come from an adult with an advanced solid tumor such as melanoma, head and neck, liver or kidney cancer. CDR3s include the opening cysteine and the closing phenylalanine or tryptophan. The D gene is left open where the match is weak. Clone sizes are given selectively: once, few, many, or a class where the clone is expanded.

J,size,V,D,DNA,CDR3
TRBJ2-7,.,TRBV5-1,TRBD2,TGCGCCAGCAGCCTTTTGGGACTAGCGGGAGGTCGCGAGCAGTACTTC,CASSLLGLAGGREQYF
TRBJ1-1,.,TRBV15,.,TGTGCCACCAGCGGCCGGAAGGGGATCAACACTGAAGCTTTCTTT,CATSGRKGINTEAFF
TRBJ1-6,.,TRBV7-2,.,TGTGCCAGCAGCAGGACAAATTCACCCCTCCACTTT,CASSRTNSPLHF
TRBJ1-2,.,TRBV5-1,TRBD1,TGCGCCAGCGGACAGACAGGGGAATATGGCTACACCTTC,CASGQTGEYGYTF
TRBJ1-2,.,TRBV28,.,TGTGCCAGCAGCCTGGGATTCGGGGGCTACACCTTC,CASSLGFGGYTF
TRBJ2-7,.,TRBV19,TRBD2,TGTGCCAGTAGTGCGGGACTAGCGGTATACGAGCAGTACTTC,CASSAGLAVYEQYF
TRBJ1-3,.,TRBV19,TRBD1,TGTGCCAGTAGTACGCGGGACAGCTCTGGAAACACCATATATTTT,CASSTRDSSGNTIYF
TRBJ1-1,.,TRBV5-6,TRBD1,TGTGCCAGCAGCTTTAAGGGACAGTACACTGAAGCTTTCTTT,CASSFKGQYTEAFF
TRBJ1-4,.,TRBV5-5,.,TGCGCCAGCAGCCAAGATCTTCCGGGGGTTTTTGAAAAACTGTTTTTT,CASSQDLPGVFEKLFF
TRBJ2-7,.,TRBV6-5,.,TGTGCCAGCAGTTATGTGGACACCACCCAGCAGCACTTC,CASSYVDTTQQHF
TRBJ1-5,.,TRBV7-2,TRBD1,TGTGCCAGCAGCTTAGAGGCAGGGGGCTGGCAGCCCCAGCATTTT,CASSLEAGGWQPQHF
TRBJ1-6,.,TRBV18,.,TGTGCCAGCTCACCAGACATTTATAATTCACCCCTCCACTTT,CASSPDIYNSPLHF
TRBJ1-1,.,TRBV19,.,TGTGCCAGTAGTCCACAGGGCAAGGTAACTGAAGCTTTCTTT,CASSPQGKVTEAFF
TRBJ2-7,.,TRBV28,TRBD1,TGTGCCAGCAGCCGGGACAGACCCTACGAGCAGTACTTC,CASSRDRPYEQYF
TRBJ1-1,.,TRBV6-5,.,TGTGCCAGCAGTCTCTACTTGGACAGTGAAGCTTTCTTT,CASSLYLDSEAFF
TRBJ2-1,.,TRBV13,TRBD2,TGTGCCAGCAGCTTCCCGACTAGCGGGAGTGTTGATGAGCAGTTCTTC,CASSFPTSGSVDEQFF
TRBJ1-3,few,TRBV27,.,TGTGCCAGCAGGGCAGCCTCTGGAAACACCATATATTTT,CASRAASGNTIYF
TRBJ2-1,.,TRBV5-1,TRBD2,TGCGCCAGCAGCCTCACTAGCGTAATGAATGAGCAGTTCTTC,CASSLTSVMNEQFF
TRBJ1-1,.,TRBV14,.,TGTGCCAGCAGCCAAGGGCGGAACACTGAAGCTTTCTTT,CASSQGRNTEAFF
TRBJ2-3,few,TRBV9,.,TGTGCCAGCAGCGTAGTCGAGGGCCGCACAGATACGCAGTATTTT,CASSVVEGRTDTQYF